This T cell receptor beta chain was profiled in a study of blood T cell repertoires in COVID-19. Study context: From T cells, B-cell-depleted T cells, or PBMCs came the material, which was cDNA or gDNA.

The repertoire was sequenced with immunoSEQ multiplex PCR; TCRdb's copy has only in-frame clones and lacks some. The table records over 80,000 clones, 74% of them present only once. The CDR3 runs to 17 residues. V was clipped by 2 bases and J by 5 bases; unmatched bases: 9. CDR1 is LNHDA and CDR2 is SQIVND in the germline V gene (reference sequence). This rearrangement joins TRBV19 to TRBJ2-5; 12 bases line up with TRBD2. The sequence came from a man between 65 and 85 years old with COVID-19, enrolled during active disease. Sequencing used peripheral blood. The CDR3 reads CASSIRTSGTGEETQYF. The CDR3 DNA follows: TGTGCCAGTAGTATACGGACTAGCGGGACTGGGGAGGAGACCCAGTACTTC.